A selection of T cell receptor beta chains follows, all from one sample in a study of low-dose radiotherapy and immunotherapy resistance in tumors. TCRdb called the reads again in MiXCR, with one record for every CDR3 protein. This sample has tens of thousands of distinct CDR3 sequences, with about a quarter found just once. The source was PBMCs, collected before treatment. The receptor source for this set is a male donor with rectosigmoid adenocarcinoma. The CDR3 runs from the conserved cysteine through the conserved F or W. D genes are given only for firm matches. Clone size is not always given. Where it is, it says once, few, many or a class for expanded clones.

len: 13; v_gene: TRBV11-3; j_gene: TRBJ2-5; d_gene: NA; abundance: few; CDR3aa: CASSLYGGETQYF; CDR3nt: TGTGCCAGCAGCTTATACGGGGGAGAGACCCAGTACTTC
len: 12; v_gene: TRBV10-3; j_gene: TRBJ2-7; d_gene: NA; abundance: NA; CDR3aa: CAISDGWSEQYF; CDR3nt: TGTGCCATCAGTGACGGGTGGAGCGAGCAGTACTTC
len: 14; v_gene: TRBV24-1; j_gene: TRBJ1-2; d_gene: TRBD1; abundance: NA; CDR3aa: CATSDPTGDYGYTF; CDR3nt: TGTGCCACCAGTGACCCTACAGGGGACTATGGCTACACCTTC
len: 13; v_gene: TRBV2; j_gene: TRBJ1-2; d_gene: TRBD1; abundance: many; CDR3aa: CASRGQGAQGYTF; CDR3nt: TGTGCCAGCAGGGGACAGGGGGCTCAGGGCTACACCTTC
len: 14; v_gene: TRBV9; j_gene: TRBJ1-3; d_gene: NA; abundance: many; CDR3aa: CASSVRNSGNTIYF; CDR3nt: TGTGCCAGCAGCGTCAGGAATTCTGGAAACACCATATATTTT
len: 19; v_gene: TRBV28; j_gene: TRBJ2-2; d_gene: NA; abundance: many; CDR3aa: CASSFKRLGRPGDTGELFF; CDR3nt: TGTGCCAGCAGTTTTAAAAGGCTTGGGCGGCCCGGGGACACCGGGGAGCTGTTTTTT
len: 14; v_gene: TRBV28; j_gene: TRBJ2-7; d_gene: NA; abundance: few; CDR3aa: CASSFSGNSYEQYF; CDR3nt: TGTGCCAGCAGTTTCAGCGGAAACTCCTACGAGCAGTACTTC
len: 15; v_gene: TRBV6-2/TRBV6-3; j_gene: TRBJ2-1; d_gene: NA; abundance: many; CDR3aa: CASSYRTIRSDEQFF; CDR3nt: TGTGCCAGCAGTTACCGGACTATTCGGTCCGATGAGCAGTTCTTC
len: 16; v_gene: TRBV7-6; j_gene: TRBJ2-1; d_gene: TRBD2; abundance: many; CDR3aa: CASSLKFGRASGEQFF; CDR3nt: TGTGCCAGCAGCTTAAAATTCGGGAGGGCCTCGGGTGAGCAGTTCTTC
len: 11; v_gene: TRBV7-2; j_gene: TRBJ2-7; d_gene: NA; abundance: many; CDR3aa: CASSLSYEQYF; CDR3nt: TGTGCCAGCAGTCTAAGCTACGAGCAGTACTTC
len: 17; v_gene: TRBV27; j_gene: TRBJ2-1; d_gene: TRBD2; abundance: many; CDR3aa: CASTPGLAGGSYNEQFF; CDR3nt: TGTGCCAGCACCCCAGGACTAGCGGGAGGCTCTTACAATGAGCAGTTCTTC
len: 13; v_gene: TRBV4-1; j_gene: TRBJ2-7; d_gene: NA; abundance: NA; CDR3aa: CASSPNTGLEQYF; CDR3nt: TGCGCCAGCAGCCCAAACACAGGGCTCGAGCAGTACTTC
len: 12; v_gene: TRBV28; j_gene: TRBJ1-1; d_gene: NA; abundance: medium-sized; CDR3aa: CASSFMNAEAFF; CDR3nt: TGCGCCAGCAGCTTTATGAACGCTGAAGCTTTCTTT
len: 15; v_gene: TRBV5-4; j_gene: TRBJ1-6; d_gene: TRBD1; abundance: few; CDR3aa: CASSRTGQFNSPLHF; CDR3nt: TGTGCCAGCAGCCGGACGGGACAGTTTAATTCACCCCTCCACTTT
len: 14; v_gene: TRBV27; j_gene: TRBJ1-4; d_gene: TRBD1; abundance: NA; CDR3aa: CASKGQGTNEKLFF; CDR3nt: TGTGCCAGCAAGGGACAGGGCACTAATGAAAAACTGTTTTTT